This T cell receptor beta chain stems from a study of cytomegalovirus exposure and HLA in healthy donors. A note on this clone: The antigen remains undetermined.

Measured with immunoSEQ multiplex PCR; TCRdb has only the in-frame clones, and not every one. Of about 190,000 clones in the sample, approximately 85% were seen once. CDR3 length: 16 amino acids. V shed 0 bases, J shed 1 base, and the junction held 1 base outside the gene matches. Per the germline V gene, CDR1 is SGHRS and CDR2 is YFSETQ. Broader study findings: It was reportedly the case that the classifier diagnosed cytomegalovirus status with high specificity and sensitivity.

The specimen sequenced was PBMCs. V usage is TRBV5-1 and J usage is TRBJ1-3, with TRBD1 identical over 10 bases. The clonotype comes from a woman between 18 and 29 years old in good health and CMV-seronegative. CDR3 sequence: CASSLGTGGSGNTIYF. In nucleotides, the CDR3 is TGCGCCAGCAGCTTGGGGACAGGGGGTTCTGGAAACACCATATATTTT. Variable domain in full (rest from reference TRBV5-1 and TRBJ1-3): KAGVTQTPRYLIKTRGQQVTLSCSPISGHRSVSWYQQTPGQGLQFLFEYFSETQRNKGNFPGRFSGRQFSNSRSEMNVSTLELGDSALYLCASSLGTGGSGNTIYFGEGSWLTVV.